These 17 T cell receptor beta chains originate from one sample sequenced in a study of cytomegalovirus exposure and HLA in healthy donors (dated by TCRdb to about 2017). The library came from the immunoSEQ multiplex PCR assay. A mixture of 60 forward primers for TCR Vbeta segments and 13 reverse primers for TCR Jbeta segments was used in the multiplex PCR. Imported from immuneACCESS, the table was reduced by TCRdb to in-frame sequences with V and J called. These copies leave out some clones; in studies compared against another copy, an unresolved V gene accounts for under half, and the cause of the remainder is not known. For this sample there are about 200,000 clones; 75% to 85% appear just once. The ten largest clones capture around 0.4% of the sample. The sequenced material came from PBMCs. Receptors originate from a male donor in good health and CMV-seropositive.

This clone was seen only once. The germline gene is not matched at one end of the junction; a read error may be the cause. The chain employs TRBV7-2 and TRBJ1-2, with D perhaps matching TRBD1 (5 bases). CDR3 length equals 12 residues. Germline values: CDR1 SGHTA, CDR2 FQGNSA. CDR3 in amino acids: CASSGRNYGHTF. CDR3 nucleotide sequence: TGTGCCAGCTCAGGGCGGAACTATGGCCACACCTTC.

A note on this clone: Other DNA sequences from this sample encode an identical CDR3 as well. This rearrangement joins TRBV11-2 to TRBJ1-1; D is unresolved. The CDR3 has 13 amino acids. Trimming left V 1 base short and J 1 base short, with 4 bases between. Germline CDR1 and CDR2: SGHAT and FQNNGV. The CDR3 nucleotides are TGTGCCAGCAGCTTAGGAGGGAACACTGAAGCTTTCTTT. Protein product: CASSLGGNTEAFF. The full variable domain, completed using reference TRBV11-2 and TRBJ1-1, is EAGVAQSPRYKIIEKRQSVAFWCNPISGHATLYWYQQILGQGPKLLIQFQNNGVVDDSQLPKDRFSAERLKGVDSTLKIQPAKLEDSAVYLCASSLGGNTEAFFGQGTRLTVV.

A few counts support this clone. This chain uses TRBV4-3 with TRBJ2-7; tentative D call: TRBD2 (6 bases). The CDR3 is made up of 15 amino acids. V shed 1 base and J shed 7 bases, with 17 bases lying between them. Germline V lookup: CDR1 LGHNA, CDR2 YSLEER. The CDR3 nucleotides read TGCGCCAGCAGCCAAGGCGGGGCCCCGCCGACGGAGCAGTACTTC. Protein product: CASSQGGAPPTEQYF.

This clone has only one observation. The chain joins TRBV5-5 to TRBJ2-7; 13 bases match TRBD2. Germline trimming cut 4 bases from V and 5 bases from J; bases unmatched to any gene: 12. CDR1 is SGHKS and CDR2 is YYEKEE in the germline V gene (reference sequence). CDR3 length: 17 residues. The CDR3 DNA follows: TGTGCCAGCAGCACGAGAGGACTAGCGGGAGTTGGAGACGAGCAGTACTTC. It codes for CASSTRGLAGVGDEQYF. Supplemented by reference TRBV5-5 and TRBJ2-7, the full variable domain reads DAGVTQSPTHLIKTRGQQVTLRCSPISGHKSVSWYQQVLGQGPQFIFQYYEKEERGRGNFPDRFSARQFPNYSSELNVNALLLGDSALYLCASSTRGLAGVGDEQYFGPGTRLTVT.

The J gene is TRBJ1-5, the V gene TRBV4-1, with D unresolved. Trimming took off 2 bases at V and 7 bases at J, with 15 bases between the two ends. CDR3 length: 15 amino acids. Germline V lookup: CDR1 MGHRA, CDR2 YSYEKL. This CDR3 is CASSQSPEMKQPQHF. CDR3 nucleotide sequence: TGCGCCAGCAGCCAATCTCCTGAGATGAAACAGCCCCAGCATTTT.

The chain uses TRBV7-9 and TRBJ2-1; TRBD2 matches at 16 bases. V trimming: 4 bases; J trimming: 1 base; junction bases outside the gene matches: 4. This CDR3 is 18 amino acids long. Germline values: CDR1 SEHNR, CDR2 FQNEAQ (reference sequence). The chain's CDR3 is CASSSGTSGRGSYNEQFF. As DNA, the CDR3 is TGTGCCAGCAGCTCCGGGACTAGCGGGAGGGGGTCCTACAATGAGCAGTTCTTC.

This clone was observed a single time. This chain uses TRBV7-9 with TRBJ2-5; D perhaps matches TRBD1 (5 bases). The closer fit of TRBJ2-7 to the DNA end suggests the J call may be wrong. The germline gives CDR1 SEHNR, CDR2 FQNEAQ (reference sequence). This CDR3 has 15 amino acids. The CDR3 loop is CAIPDLRGSAYEQYF. The CDR3 coding sequence is TGTGCCATCCCGGATCTTAGGGGATCGGCCTACGAGCAGTACTTC.

V gene TRBV29-1 combines with J gene TRBJ1-1; D is possibly TRBD1 (6 bases). The V and J ends lost 7 bases and 1 base respectively, with 16 bases between them. The V gene's germline CDR1 is SQVTM and CDR2 ANQGSEA. This CDR3 is 14 amino acids long. CDR3 coding DNA: TGCAGCGCCTCAGGGTTCAGGGGGAACACTGAAGCTTTCTTT. Its protein product is CSASGFRGNTEAFF.

This chain connects TRBV6-5 to TRBJ2-7, with TRBD1 as a possible D gene (6 bases). CDR1 MNHEY and CDR2 SVGAGI come from the germline V gene. V gave up 2 bases and J gave up 4 bases, with 12 bases separating them. The CDR3 runs to 14 residues. CDR3 loop: CASSYLGQSYEQYF. CDR3 nucleotide sequence: TGTGCCAGCAGTTACCTGGGACAAAGTTACGAGCAGTACTTC.

V usage is TRBV9 and J usage is TRBJ1-3; D is undetermined. Germline loops: CDR1 SGDLS, CDR2 YYNGEE. CDR3 length equals 16 residues. V gave up 0 bases and J gave up 0 bases, with 10 bases separating them. The CDR3 sequence: CASSVGEIRSGNTIYF. CDR3 DNA sequence: TGTGCCAGCAGCGTAGGTGAGATACGCTCTGGAAACACCATATATTTT. Full variable domain (remainder filled in from reference TRBV9 and TRBJ1-3): DSGVTQTPKHLITATGQRVTLRCSPRSGDLSVYWYQQSLDQGLQFLIQYYNGEERAKGNILERFSAQQFPDLHSELNLSSLELGDSALYFCASSVGEIRSGNTIYFGEGSWLTVV.

This clone was seen more than once but under ten times. The chain combines TRBV28 with TRBJ1-5, with 8 bases aligning to TRBD1. CDR1 MDHEN and CDR2 SYDVKM come from the germline V gene. This CDR3 region has 14 residues. The ends lost 3 bases at V and 6 bases at J; junction bases unmatched: 4. The DNA of the CDR3 is TGTGCCAGCAGTTTGAGACAGGGGAGTCAGCCCCAGCATTTT. Protein product: CASSLRQGSQPQHF.

The rearrangement links TRBV27 to TRBJ2-5, with D tentatively TRBD2 (5 bases). CDR3 length: 12 residues. V was cut by 5 bases and J by 5 bases, with 9 bases left in between. The germline CDR1 and CDR2 sequences are MNHEY and SMNVEV (reference sequence). In DNA, the CDR3 is TGTGCCAGCAGTCTCCCGGGGGAGACCCAGTACTTC. It codes for CASSLPGETQYF.

Worth noting for this clone: The junction differs from germline at one of its ends, possibly a read error. The chain joins TRBV7-9 to TRBJ1-2; the D is unclear. This CDR3 contains 11 residues. Germline CDR1 SEHNR, CDR2 FQNEAQ (reference sequence). CDR3 DNA sequence: TGTTCCAGCAGTGCACAGTCTGGCTACACCTTC. Amino acid sequence: CSSSAQSGYTF. The full variable domain, with the rest looked up from reference TRBV7-9 and TRBJ1-2, is DTGVSQNPRHKITKRGQNVTFRCDPISEHNRLYWYRQTLGQGPEFLTYFQNEAQLEKSRLLSDRFSAERPKGSFSTLEIQRTEQGDSAMYLCSSSAQSGYTFGSGTRLTVV.

The chain has TRBV18 and TRBJ2-7, with 8 bases fitting TRBD2. The germline V gene encodes CDR1 KGHSH and CDR2 LQKENI. The CDR3 runs to 15 residues. V shed 3 bases and J 0 bases; nucleotides not matched to a gene: 4. CDR3 nucleotide sequence: TGTGCCAGCTCACCCGAGCGGGGGAGCTCCTACGAGCAGTACTTC. It codes for CASSPERGSSYEQYF.

As regards this clone: At the DNA level, this CDR3 is encoded by other sequences in the same sample as well. The chain employs TRBV5-4 and TRBJ2-7; tentative D call: TRBD1 (5 bases). Germline V gives CDR1 SGHNT, CDR2 YYREEE (reference sequence). The length of the CDR3 is 13 residues. The V and J ends lost 1 base and 2 bases respectively, with 7 bases between them. CDR3 nucleotides: TGTGCCAGCAGCTTGCAGGGTCCCTACGAGCAGTACTTC. Its translation: CASSLQGPYEQYF.

The V call is TRBV28, the J call TRBJ1-2; a weak D match, TRBD1 (6 bases). Per the germline V gene, CDR1 is MDHEN and CDR2 is SYDVKM. The CDR3 consists of 13 residues. Trimming stripped 2 bases from V and 6 bases from J, with 10 bases between. The CDR3 DNA sequence: TGTGCCAGCAGTTTAAACAGGGCCCATGGCTACACCTTC. Translation gives CASSLNRAHGYTF.

This clone was picked up one time. V usage is TRBV5-8 and J usage is TRBJ1-4, with no clear D. V was shortened by 4 bases and J by 11 bases, with 18 bases between the two germline ends. Germline V lookup: CDR1 SGHTS, CDR2 YDEGEE. The CDR3 length is 14 residues. CDR3 in amino acids: CASSVGLRVEKLFF. The DNA of the CDR3 is TGTGCCAGCAGCGTCGGACTGAGGGTGGAGAAACTGTTTTTT.